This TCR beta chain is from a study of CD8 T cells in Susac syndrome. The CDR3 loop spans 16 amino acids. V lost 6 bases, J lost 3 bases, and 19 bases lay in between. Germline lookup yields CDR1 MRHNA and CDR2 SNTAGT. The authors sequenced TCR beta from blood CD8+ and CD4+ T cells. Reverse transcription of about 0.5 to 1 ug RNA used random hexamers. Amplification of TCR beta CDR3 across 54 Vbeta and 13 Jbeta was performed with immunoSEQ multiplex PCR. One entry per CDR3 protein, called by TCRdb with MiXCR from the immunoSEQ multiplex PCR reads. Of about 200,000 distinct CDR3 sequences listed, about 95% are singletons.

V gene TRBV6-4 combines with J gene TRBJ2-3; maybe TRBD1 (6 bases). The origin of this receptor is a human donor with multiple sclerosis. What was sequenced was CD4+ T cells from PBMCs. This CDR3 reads CASRTPTTGQTDTQYF. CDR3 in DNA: TGTGCCAGCAGAACCCCCACGACAGGTCAGACAGATACGCAGTATTTT.